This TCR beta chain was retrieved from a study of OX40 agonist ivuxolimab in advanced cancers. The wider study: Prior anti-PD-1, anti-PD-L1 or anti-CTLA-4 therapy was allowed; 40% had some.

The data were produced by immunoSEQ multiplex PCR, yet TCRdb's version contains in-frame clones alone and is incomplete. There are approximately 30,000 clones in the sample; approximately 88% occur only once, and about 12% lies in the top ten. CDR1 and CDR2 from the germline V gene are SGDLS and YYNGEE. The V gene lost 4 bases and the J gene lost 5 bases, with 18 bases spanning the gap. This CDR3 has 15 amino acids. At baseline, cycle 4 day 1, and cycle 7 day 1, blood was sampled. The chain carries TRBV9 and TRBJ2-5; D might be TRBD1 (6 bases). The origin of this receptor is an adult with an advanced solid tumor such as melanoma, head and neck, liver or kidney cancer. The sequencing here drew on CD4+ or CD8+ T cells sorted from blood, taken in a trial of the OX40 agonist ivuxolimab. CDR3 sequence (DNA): TGTGCCAGCAGCCAGCAGGGGTTGGGTATGGAGACCCAGTACTTC. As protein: CASSQQGLGMETQYF.